The next 30 T cell receptor beta chains were all read from a single sample in a study of control samples from healthy donors and cancer patients (dated by TCRdb to the early 2020s). Library creation used the immunoSEQ multiplex PCR assay. TCRdb took over this immuneACCESS table, retaining in-frame rearrangements with V and J assigned. Such tables are incomplete; in checked studies, under half of the missing clones stem from an unresolved V gene, and the remainder is unexplained. The sample table records about 190,000 clones; 80% to 95% of these occur just once. The ten largest clones represent roughly 1.5% of the sample. Sequencing was carried out using blood. Receptors originate from a man aged 18 to 30 in good health.

The J gene is TRBJ2-3, the V gene TRBV15; no clear D. Trimming left V 2 bases short and J 0 bases short, with 15 bases between. CDR3 length: 17 residues. Germline CDR1 LNHNV, CDR2 YYDKDF (reference sequence). The CDR3 spells CATSRNSGSPSTDTQYF. Here the CDR3 DNA reads TGTGCCACCAGCAGAAATTCGGGCAGCCCAAGCACAGATACGCAGTATTTT.

This clone was found once. The CDR3 here is CASSETRGLNEQFF. For the CDR3, the DNA is TGCGCCAGCAGTGAGACCAGGGGGCTGAATGAGCAGTTCTTC. This chain connects TRBV10-2 to TRBJ2-1, with 8 bases aligning to TRBD1. CDR1 is WSHSY, CDR2 SAAADI, per germline. With V trimmed by 2 bases and J by 7 bases, 4 bases remained unmatched. This CDR3 comprises 14 residues.

The chain couples TRBV5-1 to TRBJ2-1, with TRBD2 matching over 7 bases. Looked up from germline, CDR1 is SGHRS and CDR2 is YFSETQ. This CDR3 spans 14 amino acids. V dropped 3 bases and J dropped 2; count of bases not matched to a gene: 2. In DNA form, the CDR3 reads TGCGCCAGCAGCTGGGCGGGGGCCTACAATGAGCAGTTCTTC. It specifies CASSWAGAYNEQFF.

This chain links TRBV4-1 with TRBJ2-7, with D perhaps assigned TRBD1 or TRBD2 (5 bases each). The CDR3 has 15 amino acids. Germline CDR1 and CDR2: MGHRA and YSYEKL. V lost 0 bases, J lost 7 bases, and 16 bases lay in between. The CDR3 sequence is CASSQDRGSRREQYF. The CDR3 DNA is TGCGCCAGCAGCCAAGATCGGGGCAGCAGAAGGGAGCAGTACTTC.

The rearrangement links TRBV6-5 to TRBJ2-7; D not certain. Deletions cut 6 bases from V and 4 bases from J, with 13 bases between. This CDR3 is built from 13 residues. The V gene's germline CDR1 is MNHEY and CDR2 SVGAGI. The CDR3 region has the DNA TGTGCCAGCAGCTATAATCCGGGTTACGAGCAGTACTTC. Amino acid sequence: CASSYNPGYEQYF.

This clone was counted a single time. V usage is TRBV9 and J usage is TRBJ2-7; D is undetermined. The CDR3 consists of 14 residues. Between the trimmed V and J ends, which lost 0 bases and 2 bases, there was a span of 9 bases. The germline CDR1 and CDR2 sequences are SGDLS and YYNGEE. CDR3 region: CASSVGGSPYEQYF. In DNA form, the CDR3 reads TGTGCCAGCAGCGTAGGCGGCAGCCCCTACGAGCAGTACTTC.

The V and J genes are TRBV10-2 and TRBJ1-3, with unresolved D. Germline CDR1 is WSHSY and CDR2 is SAAADI. The V gene lost 9 bases and the J gene lost 4 bases, with 16 bases spanning the gap. This CDR3 has 14 amino acids. In DNA form, the CDR3 reads TGCGCCAGTAATAATAAGGGTTCCGGAAACACCATATATTTT. It codes for CASNNKGSGNTIYF.

This chain uses TRBV9 with TRBJ2-5; D gene uncertain. The CDR3 runs to 15 residues. The germline CDR1 and CDR2 sequences are SGDLS and YYNGEE. Trimming removed 0 bases from V and 4 bases from J, with 13 bases in between. CDR3 coding DNA: TGTGCCAGCAGCGTAGTAGAAGGGCGAGGAGAGACCCAGTACTTC. Translated: CASSVVEGRGETQYF.

This chain joins TRBV2 and TRBJ1-6, with D perhaps matching TRBD1 (6 bases). The V end was cut by 6 bases, the J end by 13 bases, with 13 bases between. This CDR3 comprises 12 residues. CDR1 is SNHLY, CDR2 FYNNEI, per germline. The CDR3 loop reads CASSAGDRPLHF. The CDR3 region has the DNA TGTGCCAGCAGCGCAGGGGATCGGCCCCTCCACTTT.

This chain's CDR3 is CASRQGAQETQYF. The CDR3 coding sequence is TGTGCCAGCAGACAGGGGGCCCAAGAGACCCAGTACTTC. V and J are TRBV12-3 or TRBV12-4 and TRBJ2-5; 9 bases are a match to TRBD1. The junction had 0 bases not matched to a gene; V was cut back by 6 bases and J by 1 base. The CDR3 is 13 residues long.

The chain employs TRBV7-9 and TRBJ1-1; D is ambiguous. The CDR3 runs 12 residues. The V gene lost 7 bases and the J gene lost 1 base, with 7 bases spanning the gap. Germline loops: CDR1 SEHNR, CDR2 FQNEAQ (reference sequence). The CDR3 nucleotides read TGTGCCAGCAAGGCACAGAACACTGAAGCTTTCTTT. This sequence encodes CASKAQNTEAFF.

V usage is TRBV6-1 and J usage is TRBJ2-7; 7 bases map to TRBD2. The V segment lost 1 base and the J segment 3 bases; nucleotides outside the gene matches: 3. Germline loops: CDR1 MNHNS, CDR2 SASEGT. The CDR3 covers 14 residues. This CDR3 reads CASSEERGDYEQYF. In nucleotides, the CDR3 is TGTGCCAGCAGTGAAGAGCGGGGAGACTACGAGCAGTACTTC.

V and J are TRBV6-2 or TRBV6-3 and TRBJ2-7; D unclear. Deletions cut 2 bases from V and 5 bases from J, with 10 bases between. The CDR3 contains 13 residues. CDR1 is MNHEY, CDR2 SVGEGT, per germline. Here the CDR3 reads CASSYRRVDEQYF. The CDR3, as DNA: TGTGCCAGCAGTTACCGTAGGGTGGACGAGCAGTACTTC.

The rearrangement joins TRBV3-1 (or the pseudogene TRBV3-2) to TRBJ2-7; 9 nucleotides agree with TRBD1. CDR1 LGHDT and CDR2 YNNKEL come from the germline V gene (reference sequence). The CDR3 loop spans 12 amino acids. V lost 4 bases and J lost 5; bases outside the gene matches: 0. The CDR3 loop reads CASSRTGDEQYF. CDR3 bases: TGTGCCAGCAGCCGGACAGGGGACGAGCAGTACTTC.

The chain combines TRBV12-3 or TRBV12-4 with TRBJ1-2, with D possibly matching TRBD1 (5 bases). This CDR3 is 13 amino acids long. V shed 6 bases and J shed 4 bases, with 12 bases lying between them. The chain's CDR3 is CASSLDSVYGYTF. The CDR3 DNA follows: TGTGCCAGCAGCCTTGACAGCGTCTATGGCTACACCTTC.

The gene calls are TRBV2 and TRBJ1-2; the D gene is possibly TRBD1 (5 bases). V gave up 7 bases and J gave up 7 bases, with 16 bases separating them. Germline CDR1 is SNHLY and CDR2 is FYNNEI. The CDR3 is 13 amino acids. The CDR3 here is CASTWDRQGGYTF. DNA of the CDR3: TGTGCCAGCACTTGGGACCGACAAGGTGGCTACACCTTC.

The CDR3 sequence: CASSLLVRSDRDTGNTIYF. In DNA form, the CDR3 reads TGTGCCAGCAGCTTACTTGTCCGGTCCGACAGGGACACTGGAAACACCATATATTTT. V usage is TRBV5-6 and J usage is TRBJ1-3; 7 nucleotides align to TRBD1. V lost 2 bases, J lost 2 bases, and 16 bases stayed unmatched. The CDR3 loop spans 19 amino acids. Per the germline V gene, CDR1 is SGHDT and CDR2 is YYEEEE.

V and J are TRBV5-6 and TRBJ2-2; possible D gene TRBD2, 6 bases. This CDR3 region has 14 residues. CDR1 and CDR2 from the germline V gene are SGHDT and YYEEEE. V was shortened by 9 bases and J by 6 bases, with 18 bases between the two germline ends. CDR3: CATARGAPPGELFF. CDR3 DNA: TGTGCCACCGCTCGCGGGGCCCCCCCCGGGGAGCTGTTTTTT.

This chain joins TRBV27 and TRBJ2-6, with a tentative D call TRBD1 (5 bases). The germline V gene has CDR1 MNHEY and CDR2 SMNVEV (reference sequence). The CDR3 contains 13 residues. V lost 0 bases, J lost 15 bases, and 12 bases lay in between. The CDR3 protein is CASSLSRQGSLTF. The CDR3 DNA reads TGTGCCAGCAGTTTATCGCGGCAGGGAAGCCTGACTTTC.

The chain is built from TRBV27 and TRBJ1-3; unclear D gene. Deletions cut 2 bases from V and 0 bases from J, with 14 bases between. Looked up from germline, CDR1 is MNHEY and CDR2 is SMNVEV (reference sequence). The CDR3 has 17 amino acids. CDR3 sequence reads: CASSLPRGRSSGNTIYF. The CDR3 DNA follows: TGTGCCAGCAGTTTACCAAGAGGACGGAGCTCTGGAAACACCATATATTTT.

This chain links TRBV5-1 with TRBJ1-2, with unresolved D. CDR3 size: 13 residues. Germline values: CDR1 SGHRS, CDR2 YFSETQ. Trimming left V 2 bases short and J 3 bases short, with 8 bases between. The DNA for the CDR3 is TGCGCCAGCAGCTTCGACGGAGACTATGGCTACACCTTC. Protein product: CASSFDGDYGYTF. The whole variable domain, remainder taken from reference TRBV5-1 and TRBJ1-2, is KAGVTQTPRYLIKTRGQQVTLSCSPISGHRSVSWYQQTPGQGLQFLFEYFSETQRNKGNFPGRFSGRQFSNSRSEMNVSTLELGDSALYLCASSFDGDYGYTFGSGTRLTVV.

The table lists this clone with a count of one. The genes are TRBV11-2 and TRBJ1-1; D gene uncertain. Germline CDR1 reads SGHAT; CDR2 reads FQNNGV. The CDR3 spans 15 residues. CDR3 coding DNA: TGTGCAAACCCCAACGCCCGGTTGGGTGACACTGAAGCTTTCTTT. Translating gives CANPNARLGDTEAFF.

This clone was detected only once. The chain links TRBV12-5 to TRBJ1-5; 8 nucleotides line up with TRBD1. Losses at the gene ends were 6 bases for V and 7 bases for J; bases not matched to a gene: 5. The germline V gene has CDR1 LGHNT and CDR2 FRNRAP. This CDR3 is built from 13 residues. The CDR3: CASGDREAQPQHF. Here the CDR3 DNA reads TGTGCTAGTGGGGACAGGGAGGCCCAGCCCCAGCATTTT. Based on the CDR3 plus reference TRBV12-5 and TRBJ1-5, the full variable domain is DARVTQTPRHKVTEMGQEVTMRCQPILGHNTVFWYRQTMMQGLELLAYFRNRAPLDDSGMPKDRFSAEMPDATLATLKIQPSEPRDSAVYFCASGDREAQPQHFGDGTRLSIL.

This rearrangement joins TRBV30 to TRBJ1-2; possible D gene TRBD1, 5 bases. Per germline, CDR1 GTSNPN and CDR2 SVGIG (reference sequence). V was trimmed by 0 bases and J by 2 bases, leaving 10 bases between them. This CDR3 is built from 14 residues. The CDR3: CAWSVEGSNYGYTF. CDR3 coding DNA: TGTGCCTGGAGTGTTGAGGGGTCGAACTATGGCTACACCTTC.

The CDR3 coding sequence is TGTGCCAGCCCCTCGGGACAGGGGAATGGCTACACCTTC. Residues: CASPSGQGNGYTF. The chain recombines TRBV27 with TRBJ1-2; 10 positions match TRBD1. The ends lost 8 bases at V and 6 bases at J; junction bases unmatched: 6. The CDR3 totals 13 residues. From germline, CDR1 is MNHEY and CDR2 SMNVEV (reference sequence).

This clone is a singleton in its sample. This chain uses TRBV30 with TRBJ2-3; D may be TRBD1 (6 bases). V lost 3 bases, J lost 0 bases, and 13 bases lay in between. The CDR3 runs 15 residues. CDR1 and CDR2 (germline): GTSNPN, SVGIG (reference sequence). CDR3 in DNA: TGTGCCTGGAGCAGGGGCTTCCCTAGCACAGATACGCAGTATTTT. Its translation: CAWSRGFPSTDTQYF.

CDR3 in DNA: TGTGCCATCAGTGAGTCGGTAGGGATTAACTATGGCTACACCTTC. Its translation: CAISESVGINYGYTF. The gene calls are TRBV10-3 and TRBJ1-2; no firm D call. The germline CDR1 and CDR2 sequences are ENHRY and SYGVKD. The CDR3 totals 15 residues. V lost 0 bases to trimming and J lost 1 base, with 9 bases between them.

The rearrangement uses TRBV11-2 and TRBJ1-6; TRBD1 might be the D (5 bases). V was trimmed by 5 bases and J by 8 bases, leaving 16 bases between them. CDR3 length: 15 residues. The germline gives CDR1 SGHAT, CDR2 FQNNGV. This CDR3 is CASSRGRGKDSPLHF. DNA for the CDR3: TGTGCCAGCAGCCGCGGAAGGGGAAAAGATTCACCCCTCCACTTT. The entire variable domain, with the rest obtained from reference TRBV11-2 and TRBJ1-6, is as follows: EAGVAQSPRYKIIEKRQSVAFWCNPISGHATLYWYQQILGQGPKLLIQFQNNGVVDDSQLPKDRFSAERLKGVDSTLKIQPAKLEDSAVYLCASSRGRGKDSPLHFGNGTRLTVT.

V and J are TRBV30 and TRBJ2-4; D may be TRBD1 (8 bases). Germline V lookup: CDR1 GTSNPN, CDR2 SVGIG (reference sequence). The CDR3 is 17 residues long. With 0 bases removed from V and 1 base from J, the gap between germline ends came to 16 bases. CDR3 loop: CAWSVPYRGGAKNIQYF. DNA of the CDR3: TGTGCCTGGAGTGTCCCCTACAGGGGGGGCGCCAAAAACATTCAGTACTTC.

The CDR3 DNA follows: TGTGCCAGCAGTGAACCCGCTGAACCCGGACTAGCGGGGGACACAGATACGCAGTATTTT. The encoded protein is CASSEPAEPGLAGDTDTQYF. The chain uses TRBV2 and TRBJ2-3; 13 positions agree with TRBD2. With 2 bases clipped from V and 2 bases from J, the junction kept 13 bases outside the gene matches. Per the germline V gene, CDR1 is SNHLY and CDR2 is FYNNEI. CDR3 length: 20 residues.